Sequencing of this T cell receptor (beta chain) was carried out in a study of T cells after yellow fever vaccination (dated by TCRdb to between 2017 and 2020). For the wider study: Memory subsets (EM, EMRA, CM and Tscm) were sorted on a BD FACS Aria III using CD3, CD45RA, CCR7 and CD95 staining. Two healthy male donors, one aged 18 to 29 and one aged 30 to 39 years, were included in the cohort. To follow T-cell clones before and after both primary and booster YFV17D yellow fever vaccination, bulk TCR alpha and beta repertoires underwent longitudinal sequencing. Memory subsets were sorted on days 0, 15 and 45 and at 18 months after primary vaccination, and on days 0, 15 and 45 after the 30-year booster. The SMART-Seq v4 Ultra Low Input RNA kit was used to prepare libraries from fractions with low cell numbers. Blood was collected at multiple timepoints before and after primary and secondary immunization, and bulk PBMC replicates and cell subsets were isolated.

Clipping removes 4 bases from V and 3 bases from J, with 7 as the unmatched junction base count. Reading from cysteine to phenylalanine, the CDR3 counts 15 amino acids. Solely the CDR3 DNA is kept, with 45 bases framed from the first base. CDR1 and CDR2 (SQVTM, ANQGSEA) derive from the germline V gene. This clonotype was seen many times. The input lacks base qualities; no much larger clone sits a single base away. Points the paper makes about the study in general: A small share of clonotypes occurred in both CD4 and CD8 compartments, likely arising from convergent recombination. Because only a couple of donors were included in the study, the extent to which the findings can be generalized is limited. After the booster, most clones that had expanded after primary vaccination were detected again (over 95% of CD4 and more than 80% of CD8), suggesting broad maintenance of memory. Compared with the primary T-cell response, the secondary T-cell response was faster but weaker, reaching its peak on day 5 rather than on day 15. FACS-sorted repertoires could contain abundant contaminating clonotypes from the bulk population, so computational filtering was required. In the sorted memory subsets on day 0, nearly all vaccine-responding clonotypes were below the level of detection.

The sample's treatment or condition label is to be understood as: live attenuated yellow fever vaccine strain. PBMCs were isolated from peripheral blood using a standard Ficoll-Paque protocol. The RNeasy Micro Kit was used to extract RNA from sorted memory subsets. The listed sequencing device is Illumina NovaSeq 6000. TCR cDNA was made using 5'RACE template switching, a step that added a universal primer site and unique molecular identifiers. cDNA synthesis was primed from both the TCR alpha and TCR beta constant segments. Libraries were amplified in two PCR steps, with sample barcodes and sequencing adapters added in the second step. Sequencing of libraries was performed on Illumina HiSeq 2500 (2x100 bp) or NovaSeq (2x150 bp). The paper's processing steps were these. MIGEC handled demultiplexing of reads and collapsing into UMI consensus sequences, while MiXCR performed V(D)J alignment. Clonotypes responding to the vaccine were identified with edgeR on replicate PBMC samples, with the criteria of FDR below 0.01 and a log2 fold change above 5 up to day 15. Bulk clonotypes were assigned CD4 or CD8 identity according to which sequenced CD4 or CD8 repertoire held them at higher abundance. To estimate how each clone was distributed across memory phenotypes, clonotype frequencies in memory subsets were weighted by FACS-sorted cell numbers. TCRdb's own reprocessing of the public reads used fastp at Q25 and MiXCR and kept productive beta chains. CDR3 protein duplicates are merged, each entry listing the most common genes and DNA. TCRdb, rather than the study authors, made the V and J calls. The sample table holds 45,000 to 75,000 distinct CDR3 sequences, of which 5.5% to 6% were seen once. Together, the top ten hold around 30% of the sample.

The sequences come from PBMCs, either bulk or a sorted T-cell subset (CD4+, CD8+, memory, or dextramer-sorted; not recorded which), collected on the day of the yellow fever booster vaccination. The clonotype originates from a man between 18 and 35 years old who received the YFV17D yellow fever vaccine. The rearranged segments are TRBV29-1 and TRBJ1-4; the central 8 bases match TRBD1. The CDR3 region has the sequence CSVGQGIGANEKLFF. The sequenced DNA is TGCAGCGTTGGACAGGGGATTGGAGCTAATGAAAAACTGTTTTTT.